These 30 T cell receptor beta chains were all obtained from the same sample, sequenced in a study of OX40 agonist ivuxolimab in advanced cancers. Profiling relied on immunoSEQ multiplex PCR, and the TCRdb table lists in-frame clones only, not all of them. The sample contains roughly 62,000 clones, about 83% of which appear only once. The specimen was CD4+ or CD8+ T cells sorted from blood, collected in a trial of the OX40 agonist ivuxolimab. Source of these receptors: an adult with an advanced solid tumor such as melanoma, head and neck, liver or kidney cancer.

The chain uses TRBV6-4 and TRBJ2-1; 11 bases match TRBD2. The junction had 8 bases not matched to a gene; V was cut back by 3 bases and J by 7 bases. The CDR3 is made up of 16 amino acids. Germline values: CDR1 MRHNA, CDR2 SNTAGT. Written as DNA, the CDR3 is TGTGCCAGCAGTGATAGCGGGGGGGCCCCCTCGAATGAGCAGTTCTTC. It codes for CASSDSGGAPSNEQFF.

The table lists this clone with a few counts. Other DNA sequences of this sample code for an identical CDR3. The chain links TRBV19 to TRBJ2-7; 7 nucleotides line up with TRBD1. This CDR3 is 15 amino acids long. With V trimmed by 6 bases and J by 2 bases, 10 bases remained unmatched. Germline lookup yields CDR1 LNHDA and CDR2 SQIVND (reference sequence). The CDR3 bases are TGTGCCAGTAGCCCGAAAGGGGACAGCACCTACGAGCAGTACTTC. It encodes CASSPKGDSTYEQYF.

This chain connects TRBV5-6 to TRBJ1-2; 7 nucleotides match TRBD1. CDR1 and CDR2 (germline): SGHDT, YYEEEE. The CDR3 spans 14 residues. V lost 5 bases, J lost 4 bases, and 8 bases stayed unmatched. CDR3 DNA sequence: TGTGCCAGCAGTAAAGCCGGGACAGTCTATGGCTACACCTTC. Residues: CASSKAGTVYGYTF.

This chain links TRBV10-3 with TRBJ1-3; 7 nucleotides agree with TRBD1. Germline-derived CDR1 and CDR2 are ENHRY and SYGVKD. V trimming: 6 bases; J trimming: 2 bases; junction bases outside the gene matches: 1. The CDR3 loop spans 13 amino acids. CDR3 nucleotide sequence: TGTGCCATCAGGGGGACAGCTGGAAACACCATATATTTT. Its protein product is CAIRGTAGNTIYF.

CDR3 DNA: TGTGCCAGCAGTTTCGCCCCGACGCGGCAAGAGACCCAGTACTTC. It encodes CASSFAPTRQETQYF. V usage is TRBV28 and J usage is TRBJ2-5; D ambiguous. This CDR3 region has 15 residues. Per the germline V gene, CDR1 is MDHEN and CDR2 is SYDVKM. V was trimmed by 3 bases and J by 2 bases, leaving 13 bases between them.

The chain carries TRBV6-5 and TRBJ2-1, with TRBD2 matching over 8 bases. The CDR3 contains 13 residues. V was clipped by 7 bases and J by 9 bases; unmatched bases: 8. Per germline, CDR1 MNHEY and CDR2 SVGAGI. The CDR3 sequence is CASTEGTSREQFF. The CDR3 region has the DNA TGTGCCAGCACCGAGGGGACTAGTCGTGAGCAGTTCTTC.

V usage is TRBV6-5 and J usage is TRBJ1-1; 7 bases agree with TRBD1. This CDR3 contains 13 residues. CDR1 MNHEY and CDR2 SVGAGI come from the germline V gene. V was pared by 6 bases and J by 6 bases, with 7 bases of the junction left unmatched. The CDR3 sequence: CASSQWDRPEAFF. CDR3 bases: TGTGCCAGCAGCCAGTGGGACAGACCTGAAGCTTTCTTT.

Worth noting for this clone: Mismatch with germline at one junction end may stem from a read error. V usage is TRBV2 and J usage is TRBJ2-5; 12 positions match TRBD2. The CDR3 is made up of 13 amino acids. Germline V gene data show CDR1 as SNHLY and CDR2 as FYNNEI. The CDR3 sequence is CASSEDLAGGVDF. Here the CDR3 DNA reads TGTGCCAGCAGTGAAGACCTAGCGGGGGGGGTTGACTTC.

The chain is built from TRBV19 and TRBJ1-4; TRBD1 might be the D (6 bases). CDR3 size: 17 residues. Trimming left V 5 bases short and J 10 bases short, with 26 bases between. CDR1 LNHDA and CDR2 SQIVND come from the germline V gene (reference sequence). This CDR3 is CASSFITSGVGDGKLFF. CDR3 sequence (DNA): TGTGCCAGTAGTTTTATCACTTCAGGGGTCGGGGATGGAAAACTGTTTTTT.

V is TRBV28 and J is TRBJ1-5; TRBD1 might be the D (5 bases). Trimming cost V 6 bases and J 4 bases, with 10 bases left between them. The CDR3 runs to 13 residues. Germline loops: CDR1 MDHEN, CDR2 SYDVKM. The CDR3 sequence is CASRLPGNQPQHF. CDR3 DNA sequence: TGTGCCAGCAGGTTACCAGGGAATCAGCCCCAGCATTTT.

Comments on this clone: One end of the junction fails to match germline, which may point to a read error. This sample also contains other DNA sequences that code for the same CDR3. The gene calls are TRBV18 and TRBJ2-7, with D tentatively TRBD1 or TRBD2 (5 bases each). The CDR3 extends over 16 amino acids. Germline CDR1 KGHSH, CDR2 LQKENI. The CDR3 DNA reads as TGTGCCAGCTCACCATCGGGGCCCCCTATTGAGGTCGAGCAGTATTTC. Translation gives CASSPSGPPIEVEQYF.

The chain joins TRBV7-8 to TRBJ1-2; TRBD1 is a possible D gene (6 bases). The ends were cut back, 5 bases at V and 5 bases at J, with 39 bases in the middle. The germline V gene encodes CDR1 SGHVS and CDR2 FQNEAQ. The CDR3 is made up of 22 amino acids. The CDR3 DNA follows: TGTGCCAGCAGCCCCTACAGGGCTCTTTGGAATAGGGCATTCGAGCAGATTTATGGCTACACCTTC. Its translation is CASSPYRALWNRAFEQIYGYTF.

This clone was counted a few times. V is TRBV6-5 and J is TRBJ2-7; D ambiguous. Germline CDR1 is MNHEY and CDR2 is SVGAGI. The V end lost 6 bases, the J end lost 7 bases, and 10 bases lay between the germline ends. The CDR3 extends over 11 amino acids. The CDR3 DNA follows: TGTGCCAGCAGCCACCTAGGTGAGCAGTACTTC. This codes for CASSHLGEQYF.

The rearrangement links TRBV28 to TRBJ1-2, with D possibly matching TRBD1 (5 bases). Germline CDR1 reads MDHEN; CDR2 reads SYDVKM. CDR3 length: 14 amino acids. With 3 bases removed from V and 4 bases from J, the gap between germline ends came to 12 bases. Here the CDR3 DNA reads TGTGCCAGCAGTTTGGGGCATCTTGTCTATGGCTACACCTTC. Its translation: CASSLGHLVYGYTF.

Remarks on this clone: The junction shows a germline mismatch at one end, possibly a read error. The chain recombines TRBV7-7 with TRBJ2-5, with 7 positions matching TRBD1. Germline lookup yields CDR1 SSHAT and CDR2 FNYEAQ (reference sequence). This CDR3 has 15 amino acids. CDR3 region: CASSLERTGQETQYF. In DNA, the CDR3 is TGTGCTAGCAGCTTGGAAAGGACAGGTCAAGAGACCCAGTACTTC.

The genes are TRBV6-4 and TRBJ1-2; the match to TRBD1 covers 7 bases. With 0 bases clipped from V and 5 bases from J, the junction kept 6 bases outside the gene matches. There are 15 residues in the CDR3. Germline values: CDR1 MRHNA, CDR2 SNTAGT. The CDR3 DNA sequence: TGTGCCAGCAGTGACTCGACAGGGAACTTTTATGGCTACACCTTC. This gives the protein CASSDSTGNFYGYTF.

V usage is TRBV28 and J usage is TRBJ2-3; D gene ambiguous. From germline, CDR1 is MDHEN and CDR2 SYDVKM. The CDR3 has 14 residues. Trimming took 2 bases from V and 1 from J, leaving 7 bases between them. The CDR3: CASSLVSRTDTQYF. The CDR3 bases are TGTGCCAGCAGTTTAGTATCCCGCACAGATACGCAGTATTTT.

The chain has TRBV7-2 and TRBJ2-2, with 12 bases identical to TRBD2. V trimming: 4 bases; J trimming: 7 bases; junction bases outside the gene matches: 4. The CDR3 has 15 residues. Germline V gene lookup returns CDR1 SGHTA and CDR2 FQGNSA. CDR3 DNA: TGTGCCAGCAGCTCTAGCGGGGGGGCCGACGGGGAGCTGTTTTTT. Its translation: CASSSSGGADGELFF.

The chain has TRBV14 and TRBJ2-7, with D possibly being TRBD2 (6 bases). V lost 3 bases, J lost 10 bases, and 10 bases lay in between. The length of the CDR3 is 11 residues. From germline, CDR1 is SGHDN and CDR2 FVKESK. CDR3 in DNA: TGTGCCAGCAGCCACGGAGGGCCCCAGTACTTC. This sequence encodes CASSHGGPQYF.

V gene TRBV11-3 combines with J gene TRBJ2-1; weak D call: TRBD2 (7 bases). Germline V gene sequence: CDR1 SGHNT, CDR2 YENEEA. Trimming removed 8 bases from V and 4 bases from J, with 12 bases in between. This CDR3 spans 13 amino acids. The CDR3 here is CASGGASYNEQFF. Written as DNA, the CDR3 is TGTGCCAGCGGGGGGGCCTCGTACAATGAGCAGTTCTTC. The full variable domain, with the rest looked up from reference TRBV11-3 and TRBJ2-1, is EAGVVQSPRYKIIEKKQPVAFWCNPISGHNTLYWYLQNLGQGPELLIRYENEEAVDDSQLPKDRFSAERLKGVDSTLKIQPAELGDSAVYLCASGGASYNEQFFGPGTRLTVL.

This chain connects TRBV19 to TRBJ2-6, with 11 nucleotides matching TRBD2. J lost 0 bases, V lost 3 bases, and 1 base had no gene match. This CDR3 spans 17 amino acids. Germline lookup yields CDR1 LNHDA and CDR2 SQIVND (reference sequence). CDR3 amino acids: CASSMGLADSGANVLTF. The CDR3 DNA follows: TGTGCCAGTAGTATGGGACTAGCGGACTCTGGGGCCAACGTCCTGACTTTC.

This chain uses TRBV30 with TRBJ1-5; D is unresolved. The CDR3 spans 14 residues. Germline CDR1 reads GTSNPN; CDR2 reads SVGIG (reference sequence). V lost 2 bases to trimming and J lost 7 bases, with 15 bases between them. CDR3 coding DNA: TGTGCCTGGAGTCCACTCACGGGTAACCAGCCCCAGCATTTT. It is translated as CAWSPLTGNQPQHF.

The CDR3 region has the DNA TGCAGCGTGCACCAGGGGGCGCAGGGAGAGACCCAGTACTTC. It yields the protein CSVHQGAQGETQYF. The chain combines TRBV29-1 with TRBJ2-5, with 8 bases matching TRBD1. The germline V gene encodes CDR1 SQVTM and CDR2 ANQGSEA. The length of the CDR3 is 14 residues. V shed 6 bases and J 4 bases; nucleotides not matched to a gene: 10.

This chain uses TRBV28 with TRBJ2-3, with TRBD1 matching 10 bases. The germline V gene has CDR1 MDHEN and CDR2 SYDVKM. CDR3 length: 14 residues. The J segment lost 6 bases and the V segment lost 6 bases, leaving 6 bases of the junction unmatched. CDR3 residues: CASSIDRGPDTQYF. CDR3 bases: TGTGCCAGCAGCATCGACAGGGGGCCGGATACGCAGTATTTT.

This clone appeared a single time. This rearrangement joins TRBV4-2 to TRBJ2-1; D not resolved. V lost 0 bases and J lost 2, with 8 bases in between. CDR3 size: 15 residues. Germline V lookup: CDR1 LGHNA, CDR2 YNFKEQ. The CDR3 spells CASSQDRPTYNEQFF. CDR3 nucleotide sequence: TGTGCCAGCAGCCAAGACAGGCCTACCTACAATGAGCAGTTCTTC.

This chain connects TRBV4-3 to TRBJ2-3, with TRBD2 matching over 8 bases. In germline, CDR1 is LGHNA, CDR2 YSLEER. Losses at the gene ends were 1 base for V and 5 bases for J; bases not matched to a gene: 5. This CDR3 is built from 15 residues. The CDR3 DNA is TGCGCCAGCAGCCAAGTTAGCGGGGCAGGAGATACGCAGTATTTT. Protein product: CASSQVSGAGDTQYF.

The J gene is TRBJ1-5, the V gene TRBV7-2; D is uncertain. CDR1 and CDR2 (germline): SGHTA, FQGNSA. Deletions cut 5 bases from V and 5 bases from J, with 10 bases between. This CDR3 is 13 amino acids long. The CDR3 DNA reads as TGTGCCAGCAGCCCCCCCGGGGATCAGCCCCAGCATTTT. It is translated as CASSPPGDQPQHF.

The J gene is TRBJ2-3, the V gene TRBV28; maybe TRBD1 (6 bases). The CDR3 has 14 amino acids. From germline, CDR1 is MDHEN and CDR2 SYDVKM. Trimming pared 5 bases from V and 5 bases from J, leaving 14 bases between. The CDR3 protein is CASSTNTQGDTQYF. CDR3 coding DNA: TGTGCCAGCAGTACCAATACACAGGGAGATACGCAGTATTTT.

CDR3 region: CASSPGVTGELFF. The CDR3 DNA sequence: TGTGCCAGCAGCCCCGGGGTAACGGGGGAGCTGTTTTTT. This rearrangement joins TRBV11-3 to TRBJ2-2; tentatively, D is TRBD2 (5 bases). Between the trimmed V and J ends, which lost 5 bases and 8 bases, there was a span of 12 bases. The CDR3 is 13 amino acids. Germline V lookup: CDR1 SGHNT, CDR2 YENEEA.

This rearrangement joins TRBV5-4 to TRBJ2-5; the match to TRBD2 covers 15 bases. Losses at the gene ends were 3 bases for V and 5 bases for J; bases not matched to a gene: 2. The CDR3 length is 15 residues. Germline CDR1 SGHNT, CDR2 YYREEE (reference sequence). The CDR3 DNA reads as TGTGCCAGCAGCTCCGGACTAGCGGGGGGGGAGACCCAGTACTTC. Amino acid sequence: CASSSGLAGGETQYF.